The clone carrying this TCR beta chain has a count of ten or more. Antigen unknown. This CDR3 is 15 amino acids long. V shed 3 bases and J 3 bases; nucleotides not matched to a gene: 6. Germline lookup yields CDR1 SNHLY and CDR2 FYNNEI. The data were taken from a study of response to subunit inactivated influenza vaccine. Broader study findings: With each seasonal influenza vaccination, the authors suggested, few new T cells are recruited.

TCRdb ran MiXCR on the RT-PCR reads and lists one entry per CDR3 protein. The sample has 550,000 to 650,000 distinct CDR3 sequences; about an eighth are singletons. The chain recombines TRBV2 with TRBJ2-3; 7 nucleotides align to TRBD2. This clonotype was sampled from a man between 45 and 60 years old who received an inactivated influenza vaccine. The specimen comprised PBMCs from blood, sampled on the day of vaccination. The CDR3 is CASSEHTGGTDTQYF. The CDR3 nucleotides read TGTGCCAGCAGTGAGCATACGGGAGGAACAGATACGCAGTATTTT.